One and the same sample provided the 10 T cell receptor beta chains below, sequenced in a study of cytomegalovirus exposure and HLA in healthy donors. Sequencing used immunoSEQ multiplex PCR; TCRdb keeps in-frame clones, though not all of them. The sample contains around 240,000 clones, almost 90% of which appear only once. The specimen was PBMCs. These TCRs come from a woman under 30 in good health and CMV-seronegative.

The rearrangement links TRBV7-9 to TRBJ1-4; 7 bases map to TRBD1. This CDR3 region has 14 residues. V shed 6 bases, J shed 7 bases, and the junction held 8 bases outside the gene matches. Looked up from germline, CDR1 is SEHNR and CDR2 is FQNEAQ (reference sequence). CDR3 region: CASRPTGAPEKLFF. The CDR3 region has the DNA TGTGCCAGCAGACCAACAGGGGCCCCTGAAAAACTGTTTTTT. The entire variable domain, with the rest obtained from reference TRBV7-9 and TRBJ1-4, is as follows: DTGVSQNPRHKITKRGQNVTFRCDPISEHNRLYWYRQTLGQGPEFLTYFQNEAQLEKSRLLSDRFSAERPKGSFSTLEIQRTEQGDSAMYLCASRPTGAPEKLFFGSGTQLSVL.

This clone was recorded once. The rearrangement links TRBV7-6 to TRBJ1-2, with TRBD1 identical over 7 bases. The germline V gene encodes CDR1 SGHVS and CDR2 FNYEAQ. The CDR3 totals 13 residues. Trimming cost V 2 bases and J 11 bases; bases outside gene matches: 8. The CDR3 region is CASSLTQGVGYTF. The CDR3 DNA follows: TGTGCCAGCAGCTTAACCCAGGGGGTGGGGTACACCTTC.

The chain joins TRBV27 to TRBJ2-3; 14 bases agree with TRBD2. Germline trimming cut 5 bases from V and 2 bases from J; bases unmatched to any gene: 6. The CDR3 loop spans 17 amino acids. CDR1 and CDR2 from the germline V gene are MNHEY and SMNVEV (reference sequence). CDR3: CASSPWTSGGTTDTQYF. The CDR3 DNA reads TGTGCCAGCAGTCCCTGGACTAGCGGGGGGACCACAGATACGCAGTATTTT.

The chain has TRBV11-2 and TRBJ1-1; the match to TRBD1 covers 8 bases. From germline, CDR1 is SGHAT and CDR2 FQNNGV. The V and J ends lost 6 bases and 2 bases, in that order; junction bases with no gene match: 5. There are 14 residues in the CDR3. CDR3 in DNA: TGTGCCAGCAGGGGAACAGGGGGAAACACTGAAGCTTTCTTT. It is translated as CASRGTGGNTEAFF.

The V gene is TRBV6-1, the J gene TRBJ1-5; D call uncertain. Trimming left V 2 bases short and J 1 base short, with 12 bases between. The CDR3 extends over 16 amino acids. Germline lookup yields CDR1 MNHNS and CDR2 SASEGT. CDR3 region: CASSELGVASNQPQHF. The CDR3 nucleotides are TGTGCCAGCAGTGAACTCGGGGTAGCAAGCAATCAGCCCCAGCATTTT.

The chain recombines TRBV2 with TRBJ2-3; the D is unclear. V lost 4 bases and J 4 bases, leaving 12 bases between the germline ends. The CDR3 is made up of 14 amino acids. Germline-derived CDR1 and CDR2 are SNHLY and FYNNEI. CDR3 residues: CASSATFLADTQYF. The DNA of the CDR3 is TGTGCCAGCAGTGCAACGTTCTTAGCAGATACGCAGTATTTT.

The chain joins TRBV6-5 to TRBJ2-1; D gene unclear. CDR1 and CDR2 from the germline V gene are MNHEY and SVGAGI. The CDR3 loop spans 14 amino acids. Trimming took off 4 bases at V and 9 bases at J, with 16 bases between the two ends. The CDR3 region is CASSFGTRNGEQFF. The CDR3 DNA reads TGTGCCAGCAGTTTTGGTACGCGAAATGGTGAGCAGTTCTTC.

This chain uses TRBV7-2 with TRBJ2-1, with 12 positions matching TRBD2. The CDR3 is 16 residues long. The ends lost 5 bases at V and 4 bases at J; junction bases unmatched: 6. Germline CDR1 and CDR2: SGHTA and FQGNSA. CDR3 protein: CASSVLAGGRYNEQFF. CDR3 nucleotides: TGTGCCAGCAGCGTCCTAGCGGGGGGGCGGTACAATGAGCAGTTCTTC.

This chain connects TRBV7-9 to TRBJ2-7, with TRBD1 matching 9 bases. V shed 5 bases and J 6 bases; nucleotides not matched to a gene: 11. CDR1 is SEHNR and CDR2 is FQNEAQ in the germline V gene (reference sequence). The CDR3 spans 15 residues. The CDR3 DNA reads TGTGCCAGCAGCCTTACAGGGGGCGAACTGGTCGAGCAGTACTTC. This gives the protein CASSLTGGELVEQYF.

As DNA, the CDR3 is TGTGCCAGCAGACCTTACTACGAGCAGTACGTC. Its translation is CASRPYYEQYV. V and J are TRBV2 and TRBJ2-7; D ambiguous. The CDR3 sequence is 11 residues long. Deletions cut 6 bases from V and 3 bases from J, with 6 bases between. Germline CDR1 and CDR2: SNHLY and FYNNEI.